This entry lists 13 T cell receptor beta chains sequenced from one sample in a study of regulatory T cells in long-lasting Graves disease. Specified time point: newly diagnosed GD, antithyroid drugs for less than 3 months. Scientists built the TCR library using RNA that was extracted from PBMCs. TCR beta libraries were built with iRepertoire HTBI primers and Arm-PCR of CDR3 regions. TCRdb re-derived calls from the multiplex PCR reads in MiXCR, one entry per CDR3 protein. The sample carries 200,000 to 300,000 distinct CDR3 sequences, roughly 21% recorded once. The source was peripheral blood mononuclear cells (PBMCs), collected at new diagnosis, from a patient treated with antithyroid drugs. The source of these receptors is a female donor with Graves disease.

This clonotype was counted at least ten times. The rearrangement uses TRBV20-1 and TRBJ2-1; D remains unclear. V dropped 3 bases and J dropped 0 bases, with 9 bases sitting between them. The CDR3 contains 14 residues. The V gene's germline CDR1 is DFQATT and CDR2 SNEGSKA (reference sequence). The CDR3 region is CSASMPSSYNEQFF. CDR3 nucleotide sequence: TGCAGTGCTAGTATGCCCTCCTCCTACAATGAGCAGTTCTTC.

As to this clonotype: An end of the junction does not agree with germline; a read error may underlie this. The J gene is TRBJ1-6, the V gene TRBV5-1, with TRBD1 matching over 8 bases. The germline gives CDR1 SGHRS, CDR2 YFSETQ. This CDR3 contains 17 residues. The CDR3 coding sequence is TGTGCCAGCAGCTCTGGACCGGGACAGGCAGGGGGATCACCCCTCCACTTT. Residues: CASSSGPGQAGGSPLHF.

This clonotype was recorded only once. V usage is TRBV2 and J usage is TRBJ2-5, with 13 bases fitting TRBD2. Germline V gene lookup returns CDR1 SNHLY and CDR2 FYNNEI. The CDR3 has 17 amino acids. Trimming at V came to 7 bases and at J to 0 bases, leaving 8 bases not matched to a gene. The CDR3 DNA follows: TGTGCCAGCACCGTGGGACTAGCGGGGAGCTACCAAGAGACCCAGTACTTC. This gives the protein CASTVGLAGSYQETQYF.

This clonotype was detected a few times. This CDR3 fails to terminate in the conserved phenylalanine or tryptophan, so it likely reflects a read error. The chain employs TRBV9 and TRBJ2-7; weak D call: TRBD1 (6 bases). Germline CDR1 and CDR2: SGDLS and YYNGEE. The CDR3 length is 14 residues. Trimming left V 4 bases short and J 2 bases short, with 13 bases between. CDR3 sequence (DNA): TGTGCCAGCAGCCCTCGGGACACCACCTACGAGCAGTACTCC. Translated: CASSPRDTTYEQYS.

This clonotype was counted ten times or more. The rearrangement links TRBV29-1 to TRBJ2-2; D is uncertain. This CDR3 region has 13 residues. V was trimmed by 7 bases and J by 0 bases, leaving 9 bases between them. Germline V gives CDR1 SQVTM, CDR2 ANQGSEA. DNA for the CDR3: TGCAGCGCTGGGATACCGAACACCGGGGAGCTGTTTTTT. Protein: CSAGIPNTGELFF.

This sequence joins TRBV12-3 or TRBV12-4 and TRBJ2-7; the D is unclear. The ends were cut back, 1 base at V and 0 bases at J, with 10 bases in the middle. The CDR3 covers 15 residues. The CDR3 is CASSLGPPPSYEQYF. The CDR3 DNA sequence: TGTGCCAGCAGTTTAGGCCCCCCACCCTCCTACGAGCAGTACTTC.

Regarding this clonotype: This may arise from a read error, as a much more abundant clone is one base away. J is TRBJ1-2 and V is TRBV29-1; D is unresolved. V lost 1 base and J lost 7, with 16 bases in between. CDR1 is SQVTM, CDR2 ANQGSEA, per germline. The CDR3 has 14 amino acids. DNA of the CDR3: TGCAGCGTTGAAGGAGGCTTCGATGGTGGTGGCTACACCTTC. It yields the protein CSVEGGFDGGGYTF.

This clonotype was picked up many times. The V and J genes are TRBV5-1 and TRBJ2-7; the D gene could be TRBD1 or TRBD2 (5 bases each). V dropped 1 base and J dropped 5 bases, with 10 bases sitting between them. This CDR3 region has 13 residues. The V gene's germline CDR1 is SGHRS and CDR2 YFSETQ. As DNA, the CDR3 is TGCGCCAGCAGCTTGCAGGGAGCCAACGAGCAGTACTTC. Translated, it gives CASSLQGANEQYF.

The rearrangement links TRBV9 to TRBJ1-1, with TRBD1 as a possible D gene (6 bases). Germline V gene sequence: CDR1 SGDLS, CDR2 YYNGEE. This CDR3 region has 16 residues. V lost 4 bases and J lost 2, with 18 bases in between. This CDR3 is CASSHSTGKINTEAFF. CDR3 nucleotide sequence: TGTGCCAGCAGCCACAGTACAGGGAAGATAAACACTGAAGCTTTCTTT.

This clonotype showed up many times. The CDR3, as DNA: TGTGCCAGCAGCCAAGGGGGACTAGCGGGGGGAAAAGAGACCCAGTACTTC. It yields the protein CASSQGGLAGGKETQYF. V and J are TRBV3-1 and TRBJ2-5, with 15 bases matching TRBD2. The CDR3 is 17 amino acids. CDR1 LGHDT and CDR2 YNNKEL come from the germline V gene (reference sequence). J gave up 3 bases and V 1 base, and 3 bases lay outside the gene matches.

At least ten counts were recorded for this clonotype. CDR3 residues: CASSHGLTEAFF. For the CDR3, the DNA is TGTGCCAGCAGCCACGGACTCACTGAAGCTTTCTTT. The chain carries TRBV7-9 and TRBJ1-1; D is ambiguous. V lost 5 bases, J lost 4 bases, and 8 bases lay in between. Germline V CDR1 and CDR2: SEHNR, FQNEAQ (reference sequence). The CDR3 extends over 12 amino acids.

This clonotype was counted ten times or more. This chain joins TRBV20-1 and TRBJ2-1, with D unclear. The CDR3 runs to 14 residues. Germline CDR1 is DFQATT and CDR2 is SNEGSKA (reference sequence). Trimming left V 2 bases short and J 4 bases short, with 12 bases between. The chain's CDR3 is CSARFGGNYNEQFF. The CDR3 DNA reads as TGCAGTGCTAGATTCGGCGGAAATTACAATGAGCAGTTCTTC.

The sample holds many counts of this clonotype. The chain uses TRBV5-4 and TRBJ2-2, with D unresolved. Trimming shortened V by 0 bases and J by 4 bases, and 7 bases separated the two germline ends. Germline assignment: CDR1 SGHNT and CDR2 YYREEE (reference sequence). The CDR3 covers 14 residues. Here the CDR3 reads CASSLAASTGELFF. The CDR3, as DNA: TGTGCCAGCAGCTTGGCGGCTAGCACCGGGGAGCTGTTTTTT. The full variable domain, its missing parts supplied by reference TRBV5-4 and TRBJ2-2, is ETGVTQSPTHLIKTRGQQVTLRCSSQSGHNTVSWYQQALGQGPQFIFQYYREEENGRGNFPPRFSGLQFPNYSSELNVNALELDDSALYLCASSLAASTGELFFGEGSRLTVL.